This TCR beta chain derives from a study of blood T cells in healthy people across ages. Study results and limitations: Per million T cells, the diversity of TCR beta decreased roughly linearly as age advanced. It was not known whether donors were CMV positive (a possible confounder of expanded clonotype changes). PBMCs were not sorted, which prevented a conclusive comparison of naive versus antigen-experienced cells. With naive T cell percentage, TCR beta diversity showed a strong correlation.

In regard to this clonotype: What it binds is unknown.

The authors ran a second PCR of roughly 6 to 12 cycles using a sample-barcoded 5' primer and a J-beta primer mix. MiXCR, applied by TCRdb to the 5' RACE reads, yields one record per CDR3 protein. The data contain approximately 680,000 distinct CDR3 sequences, roughly 32% of them singletons. Germline lookup yields CDR1 LGHDT and CDR2 YNNKEL (reference sequence). Trimming removed 4 bases at V and 6 bases at J, with 14 bases between. CDR3 length: 14 amino acids. The chain combines TRBV3-1 with TRBJ2-3; D ambiguous. Sequenced: blood. This sequence was found in a woman older than 75 in good health. In nucleotides, the CDR3 is TGTGCCAGCAGCCCTGACCCCGTTGGGGATACGCAGTATTTT. Protein: CASSPDPVGDTQYF.